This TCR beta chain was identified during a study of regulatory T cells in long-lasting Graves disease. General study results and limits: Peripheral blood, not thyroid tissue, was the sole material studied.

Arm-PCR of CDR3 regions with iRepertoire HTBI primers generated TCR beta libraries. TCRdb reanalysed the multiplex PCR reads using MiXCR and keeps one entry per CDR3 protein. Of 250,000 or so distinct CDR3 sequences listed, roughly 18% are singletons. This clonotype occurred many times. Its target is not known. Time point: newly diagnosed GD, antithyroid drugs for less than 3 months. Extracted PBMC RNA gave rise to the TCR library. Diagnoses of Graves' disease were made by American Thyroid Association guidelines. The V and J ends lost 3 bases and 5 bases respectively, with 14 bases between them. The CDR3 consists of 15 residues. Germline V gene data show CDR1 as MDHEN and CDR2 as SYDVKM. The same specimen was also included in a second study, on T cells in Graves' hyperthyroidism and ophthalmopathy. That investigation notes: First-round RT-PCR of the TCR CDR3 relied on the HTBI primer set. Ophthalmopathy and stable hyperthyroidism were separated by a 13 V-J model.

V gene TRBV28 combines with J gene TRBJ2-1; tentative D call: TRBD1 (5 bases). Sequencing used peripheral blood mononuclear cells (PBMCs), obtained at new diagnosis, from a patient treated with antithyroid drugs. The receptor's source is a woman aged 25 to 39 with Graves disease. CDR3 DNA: TGTGCCAGCAGTTTTCCAGGACACCTAAACAATGAGCAGTTCTTC. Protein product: CASSFPGHLNNEQFF.